The source of this TCR beta chain is a study of cytomegalovirus exposure and HLA in healthy donors. Study-level background: Around 81% of around 390 genotyped donors fell in the Caucasian-associated ancestry cluster. Study outcomes and limitations: Later on, an analysis found that several of the most significant clusters appeared to be linked to common viral pathogens, which included parvovirus B19.

Notes on this clone: Its antigen is currently unknown.

A multiplex PCR was run with 60 Vbeta primers and 13 Jbeta primers. Only in-frame clones appear in the TCRdb table, and some are missing; sequencing was by immunoSEQ multiplex PCR. This table holds some 98,000 clones, 70% found once. The CDR3 runs to 14 residues. V lost 10 bases to trimming and J lost 5 bases; unmatched junction nucleotides: 11. Germline CDR1 reads SNHLY; CDR2 reads FYNNEI. Sequencing used PBMCs. This clonotype was sampled from a man aged 50 to 59 in good health and CMV-seronegative. This rearrangement joins TRBV2 to TRBJ2-7, with 10 bases identical to TRBD1. The CDR3 sequence is CANTDPGQGNEQYF. For the CDR3, the DNA is TGTGCCAACACGGATCCGGGACAGGGGAACGAGCAGTACTTC.